This T cell receptor beta chain was captured in a study of radiotherapy plus CTLA-4 blockade in lung cancer. Across the whole study: Of all patients, around 18% responded objectively and roughly 31% showed disease control.

Ipilimumab CTLA-4 blockade and focal radiation were given to patients with chemo-refractory metastatic non-small-cell lung cancer. General observations from the study: The study found tumor-derived TCR clones expanded in blood after radiotherapy plus ipilimumab.

Concerning this clone itself: What it recognizes is unknown.

CDR3 size: 15 residues. V was trimmed by 11 bases and J by 6 bases, leaving 20 bases between them. Germline V gives CDR1 MNHNS, CDR2 SASEGT. Sequencing used immunoSEQ multiplex PCR; TCRdb keeps in-frame clones, though not all of them. Found here are 70,000 to 90,000 clones, 70% to 85% of them singletons; the top ten hold about 0.79%. The sequences come from peripheral blood, collected from a patient treated with radiotherapy plus ipilimumab. The chain is built from TRBV6-1 and TRBJ1-6; D is perhaps TRBD1 (6 bases). The source is a human donor with non-small cell lung cancer who had stable disease on radiotherapy plus ipilimumab. The CDR3 protein is CALRGGLDLNSPLHF. The CDR3 nucleotides are TGTGCCCTTCGGGGGGGCCTCGACCTTAATTCACCCCTCCACTTT.